The clone carrying this T cell receptor (beta chain) has a single count. The sample belongs to a study of Graves' ophthalmopathy and Graves' hyperthyroidism. The CDR3 sequence is 14 residues long. V lost 5 bases, J lost 5 bases, and 7 bases stayed unmatched. Germline V CDR1 and CDR2: SGHTA, FQGNSA. RNA served as the template for amplifying TCR beta CDR3 regions. First-round RT-PCR employed HTBI primers, with a second-round multiplex PCR after it. TCRdb reprocessed the multiplex PCR reads via MiXCR and lists one record per CDR3 protein. The repertoire has 350,000 or so distinct CDR3 sequences, roughly 17% of them found once; the top ten carry about 12%.

The clonotype originates from an adult man with Graves' ophthalmopathy. The rearrangement joins TRBV7-2 to TRBJ1-1; TRBD1 agrees at 8 bases. The specimen sequenced was peripheral blood. CDR3 nucleotides: TGTGCCAGCAGCCAGCAGGGGGCTCTTACTGAAGCTTTCTTT. Protein: CASSQQGALTEAFF.